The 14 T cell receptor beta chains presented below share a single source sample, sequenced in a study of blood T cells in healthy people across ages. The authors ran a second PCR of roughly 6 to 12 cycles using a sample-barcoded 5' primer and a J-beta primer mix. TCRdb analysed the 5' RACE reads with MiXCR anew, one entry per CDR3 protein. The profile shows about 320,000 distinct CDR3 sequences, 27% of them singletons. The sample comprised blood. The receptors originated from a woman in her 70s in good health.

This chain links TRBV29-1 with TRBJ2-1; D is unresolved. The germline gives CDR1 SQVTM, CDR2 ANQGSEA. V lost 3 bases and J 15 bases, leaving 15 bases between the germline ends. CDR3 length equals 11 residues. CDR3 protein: CSVDMAWRPFF. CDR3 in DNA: TGCAGCGTTGATATGGCCTGGCGGCCGTTCTTC.

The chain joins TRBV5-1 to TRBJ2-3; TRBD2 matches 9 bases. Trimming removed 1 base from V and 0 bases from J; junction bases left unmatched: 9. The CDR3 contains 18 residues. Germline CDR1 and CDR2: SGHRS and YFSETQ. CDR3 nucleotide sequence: TGCGCCAGCAGCTTGAAGTCGGCTAGCGGGGCAAGCACAGATACGCAGTATTTT. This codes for CASSLKSASGASTDTQYF. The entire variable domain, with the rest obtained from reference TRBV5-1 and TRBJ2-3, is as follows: KAGVTQTPRYLIKTRGQQVTLSCSPISGHRSVSWYQQTPGQGLQFLFEYFSETQRNKGNFPGRFSGRQFSNSRSEMNVSTLELGDSALYLCASSLKSASGASTDTQYFGPGTRLTVL.

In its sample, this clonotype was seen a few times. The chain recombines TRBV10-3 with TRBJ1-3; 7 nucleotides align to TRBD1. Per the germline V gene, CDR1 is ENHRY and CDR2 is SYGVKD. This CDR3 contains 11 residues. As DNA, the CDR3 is TGTGCAGGGGGCAGGGGAAACACCATATATTTT. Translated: CAGGRGNTIYF.

The CDR3 reads CASSPPSAYEQYF. In DNA, the CDR3 is TGTGCCAGCAGCCCCCCCTCAGCCTACGAGCAGTACTTC. The rearrangement uses TRBV7-6 and TRBJ2-7; D gene ambiguous. The CDR3 has 13 residues. Germline V gene lookup returns CDR1 SGHVS and CDR2 FNYEAQ. The ends were cut back, 5 bases at V and 2 bases at J, with 10 bases in the middle.

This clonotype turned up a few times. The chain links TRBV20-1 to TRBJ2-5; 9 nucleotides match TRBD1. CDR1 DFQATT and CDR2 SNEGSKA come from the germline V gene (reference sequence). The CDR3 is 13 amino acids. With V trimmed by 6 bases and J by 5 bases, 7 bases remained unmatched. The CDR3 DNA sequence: TGCAGTGCCCCTGGACAGGGGCAGGAGACCCAGTACTTC. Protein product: CSAPGQGQETQYF.

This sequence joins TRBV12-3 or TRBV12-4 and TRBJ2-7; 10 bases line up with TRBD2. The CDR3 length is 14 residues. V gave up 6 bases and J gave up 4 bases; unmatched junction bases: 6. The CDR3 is CASSWTSGEYEQYF. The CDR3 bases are TGTGCCAGCAGCTGGACTAGCGGAGAGTACGAGCAGTACTTC.

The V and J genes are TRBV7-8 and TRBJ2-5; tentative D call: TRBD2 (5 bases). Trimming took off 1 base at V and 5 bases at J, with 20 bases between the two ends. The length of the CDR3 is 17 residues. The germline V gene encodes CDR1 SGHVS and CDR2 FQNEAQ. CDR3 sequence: CASSLVLAAGVGETQYF. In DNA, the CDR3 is TGTGCCAGCAGCTTAGTCTTGGCGGCCGGGGTAGGGGAGACCCAGTACTTC.

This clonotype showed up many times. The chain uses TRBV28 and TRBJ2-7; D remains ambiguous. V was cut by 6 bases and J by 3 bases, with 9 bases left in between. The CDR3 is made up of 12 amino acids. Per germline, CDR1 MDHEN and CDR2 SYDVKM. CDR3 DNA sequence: TGTGCCAGCAGCCCGCGGAGCTACGAGCAGTACTTC. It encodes CASSPRSYEQYF.

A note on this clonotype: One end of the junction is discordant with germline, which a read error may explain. The CDR3 spells CVSSFFGGSSQETQYF. In DNA, the CDR3 is TGTGTCAGCAGCTTTTTCGGCGGGAGTTCCCAAGAGACCCAGTACTTC. The rearrangement uses TRBV7-9 and TRBJ2-5; TRBD2 matches at 7 bases. The CDR3 runs 16 residues. CDR1 is SEHNR, CDR2 FQNEAQ, per germline (reference sequence).

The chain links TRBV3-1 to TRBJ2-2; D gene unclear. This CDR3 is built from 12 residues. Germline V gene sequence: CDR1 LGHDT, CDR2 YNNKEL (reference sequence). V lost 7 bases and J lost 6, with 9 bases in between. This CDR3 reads CASTPGAGELFF. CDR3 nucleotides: TGTGCCAGCACTCCAGGAGCCGGGGAGCTGTTTTTT.

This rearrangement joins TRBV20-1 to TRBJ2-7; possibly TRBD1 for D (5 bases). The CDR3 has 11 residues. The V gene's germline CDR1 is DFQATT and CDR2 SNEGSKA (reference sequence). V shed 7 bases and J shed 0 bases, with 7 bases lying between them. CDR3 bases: TGCAGTGGACAGAACTCCTACGAGCAGTACTTC. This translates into CSGQNSYEQYF.

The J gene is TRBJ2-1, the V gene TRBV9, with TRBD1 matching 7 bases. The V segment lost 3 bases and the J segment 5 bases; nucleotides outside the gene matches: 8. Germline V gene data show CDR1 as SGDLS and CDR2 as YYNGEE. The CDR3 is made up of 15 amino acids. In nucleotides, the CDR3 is TGTGCCAGCAGCGCCCGACAGGGTCGGAACAATGAGCAGTTCTTC. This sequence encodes CASSARQGRNNEQFF.

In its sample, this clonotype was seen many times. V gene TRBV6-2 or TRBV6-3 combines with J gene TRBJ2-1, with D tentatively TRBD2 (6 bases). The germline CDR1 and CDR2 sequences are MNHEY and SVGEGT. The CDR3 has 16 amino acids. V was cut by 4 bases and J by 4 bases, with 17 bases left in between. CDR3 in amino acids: CASSSVRGGNYNEQFF. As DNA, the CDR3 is TGTGCCAGCAGTTCTGTGAGAGGCGGGAATTACAATGAGCAGTTCTTC.

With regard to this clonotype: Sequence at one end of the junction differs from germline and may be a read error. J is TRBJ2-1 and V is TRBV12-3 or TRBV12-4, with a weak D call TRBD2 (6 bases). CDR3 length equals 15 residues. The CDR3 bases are TGTGCCAGCAGAAAGCCGGAGGGGTCCTACGATGAGCAGTTCTTC. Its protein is CASRKPEGSYDEQFF.